These 20 T cell receptor beta chains originate from one sample sequenced in a study of early stage breast cancer tumors (dated by TCRdb to 2016 to 2017). Receptors were amplified or captured by the immunoSEQ multiplex PCR assay. TCRdb mirrors the immuneACCESS table, restricted to in-frame sequences. Some clones are absent from its copies; in checked studies, under half trace to an unresolved V gene, and the reason for the others is unknown. The sample contains 8,500 to 10,000 clones, 65% to 75% of them found a single time. Together, the top ten hold over 15% of the sample. Sequencing input: normal breast tissue next to the tumor. All receptors come from a person between 60 and 69 years old with breast cancer.

J is TRBJ1-4 and V is TRBV28, with D uncertain. With 8 bases removed from V and 7 bases from J, the gap between germline ends came to 17 bases. This CDR3 has 14 residues. Germline assignment: CDR1 MDHEN and CDR2 SYDVKM. CDR3 in amino acids: CASRRTAQSEKLFF. CDR3 in DNA: TGTGCCAGCCGGAGGACTGCCCAATCTGAAAAACTGTTTTTT.

V gene TRBV29-1 combines with J gene TRBJ2-5, with a possible D match to TRBD2 (5 bases). CDR3 length: 11 amino acids. Trimming removed 5 bases at V and 7 bases at J, with 11 bases between. Germline CDR1 SQVTM, CDR2 ANQGSEA. This chain's CDR3 is CSVRGEGTQYF. The CDR3 DNA reads as TGCAGCGTTCGAGGTGAGGGGACCCAGTACTTC.

This clone was found a few times. The chain couples TRBV5-4 to TRBJ1-2, with a weak D call TRBD1 (5 bases). Germline V gives CDR1 SGHNT, CDR2 YYREEE (reference sequence). The V gene lost 0 bases and the J gene lost 4 bases, with 13 bases spanning the gap. CDR3 length: 15 amino acids. CDR3: CASSLGGASSYGYTF. In DNA, the CDR3 is TGTGCCAGCAGCTTGGGTGGGGCTTCGAGCTATGGCTACACCTTC.

The chain employs TRBV11-3 and TRBJ2-1, with a possible D match to TRBD1 (5 bases). There are 16 residues in the CDR3. Between the trimmed V and J ends, which lost 1 base and 1 base, there was a span of 11 bases. Germline V CDR1 and CDR2: SGHNT, YENEEA. The CDR3 DNA is TGTGCCAGCAGCTTAGGGGGCGCAGGATCCTACAATGAGCAGTTCTTC. This sequence encodes CASSLGGAGSYNEQFF.

The chain carries TRBV25-1 and TRBJ2-3; D possibly corresponds to TRBD1 (6 bases). The CDR3 is 13 residues long. Germline V lookup: CDR1 MGHDK, CDR2 SYGVNS. Trimming pared 5 bases from V and 4 bases from J, leaving 10 bases between. CDR3 in amino acids: CASSSRGADTQYF. In DNA form, the CDR3 reads TGTGCCAGCAGTAGCAGGGGAGCAGATACGCAGTATTTT.

This chain links TRBV19 with TRBJ1-3, with D hard to call. CDR1 LNHDA and CDR2 SQIVND come from the germline V gene (reference sequence). This CDR3 region has 14 residues. Trimming pared 7 bases from V and 0 bases from J, leaving 10 bases between. CDR3 DNA sequence: TGTGCCAGTACCTGGGCCCTCTCTGGAAACACCATATATTTT. It yields the protein CASTWALSGNTIYF.

By share, this clone ranks as medium-sized. The chain uses TRBV27 and TRBJ1-1; 8 bases fit TRBD1. This CDR3 contains 15 residues. Losses at the gene ends were 2 bases for V and 5 bases for J; bases not matched to a gene: 7. Germline CDR1 MNHEY, CDR2 SMNVEV (reference sequence). CDR3 DNA: TGTGCCAGCAGTTTAAAGGCAGGGGGCACGACTGAAGCTTTCTTT. Protein sequence: CASSLKAGGTTEAFF.

V and J are TRBV4-1 and TRBJ2-3; tentatively, D is TRBD1 (5 bases). The CDR3 sequence is 18 residues long. CDR1 is MGHRA, CDR2 YSYEKL, per germline. V was cut by 4 bases and J by 0 bases, with 20 bases left in between. CDR3: CASSLQYPTDTSTDTQYF. CDR3 sequence (DNA): TGCGCCAGCAGCCTTCAATACCCGACAGACACTAGCACAGATACGCAGTATTTT.

The chain employs TRBV5-4 and TRBJ2-3; no definite D call. Germline V gene lookup returns CDR1 SGHNT and CDR2 YYREEE (reference sequence). This CDR3 comprises 12 residues. Deletions cut 4 bases from V and 3 bases from J, with 6 bases between. CDR3 loop: CASSTGTDTQYF. In DNA, the CDR3 is TGTGCCAGCAGCACGGGTACAGATACGCAGTATTTT.

This chain joins TRBV27 and TRBJ2-1; unclear D gene. The germline gives CDR1 MNHEY, CDR2 SMNVEV (reference sequence). The V gene lost 6 bases and the J gene lost 0 bases, with 18 bases spanning the gap. This CDR3 has 17 residues. The CDR3 region is CASSRTYDSSSYNEQFF. The CDR3 DNA sequence: TGTGCCAGCAGCCGTACGTACGACTCTAGCTCCTACAATGAGCAGTTCTTC.

The chain uses TRBV30 and TRBJ2-2, with 9 bases fitting TRBD2. CDR1 is GTSNPN, CDR2 SVGIG, per germline (reference sequence). The CDR3 loop spans 16 amino acids. With 0 bases clipped from V and 6 bases from J, the junction kept 8 bases outside the gene matches. Here the CDR3 reads CAWSVPGTSLAGELFF. CDR3 DNA sequence: TGTGCCTGGAGTGTACCTGGGACTAGCCTAGCCGGGGAGCTGTTTTTT.

The V gene is TRBV4-3, the J gene TRBJ1-1; D may be TRBD1 (5 bases). Trimming removed 5 bases from V and 2 bases from J, with 15 bases in between. Germline assignment: CDR1 LGHNA and CDR2 YSLEER. The CDR3 spans 15 residues. In nucleotides, the CDR3 is TGCGCCAGCAGCGCGGGGAGGGACCTTAACACTGAAGCTTTCTTT. Its protein is CASSAGRDLNTEAFF.

The chain couples TRBV7-9 to TRBJ1-3; TRBD1 is a possible D gene (6 bases). CDR1 and CDR2 (germline): SEHNR, FQNEAQ (reference sequence). The CDR3 runs 12 residues. The ends were cut back, 4 bases at V and 7 bases at J, with 8 bases in the middle. DNA for the CDR3: TGTGCCAGCAGCTACCAGGGGAACACCATATATTTT. It codes for CASSYQGNTIYF.

The CDR3 region is CASSLDLAAPYEQYF. DNA of the CDR3: TGTGCCAGCAGCTTAGACCTCGCGGCCCCCTACGAGCAGTACTTC. V usage is TRBV11-2 and J usage is TRBJ2-7; D uncertain. CDR3 length: 15 amino acids. The germline gives CDR1 SGHAT, CDR2 FQNNGV. V lost 0 bases to trimming and J lost 2 bases, with 11 bases between them.

The rearrangement joins TRBV15 to TRBJ2-6; D call uncertain. CDR3 length equals 15 residues. The V end lost 1 base, the J end lost 4 bases, and 8 bases lay between the germline ends. CDR1 and CDR2 (germline): LNHNV, YYDKDF (reference sequence). The CDR3 sequence: CATSRAGSGANVLTF. Here the CDR3 DNA reads TGTGCCACCAGCAGAGCGGGTTCCGGGGCCAACGTCCTGACTTTC.

This clone was recorded once. This sequence joins TRBV9 and TRBJ1-1; D remains unclear. The CDR3 contains 14 residues. V lost 0 bases, J lost 4 bases, and 10 bases lay in between. Per the germline V gene, CDR1 is SGDLS and CDR2 is YYNGEE. Here the CDR3 reads CASSVEPGSTEAFF. CDR3 in DNA: TGTGCCAGCAGCGTAGAACCCGGGAGCACTGAAGCTTTCTTT. Full variable domain (rest looked up from reference TRBV9 and TRBJ1-1): DSGVTQTPKHLITATGQRVTLRCSPRSGDLSVYWYQQSLDQGLQFLIQYYNGEERAKGNILERFSAQQFPDLHSELNLSSLELGDSALYFCASSVEPGSTEAFFGQGTRLTVV.

The V and J genes are TRBV30 and TRBJ2-6, with TRBD2 matching over 8 bases. The CDR3 has 15 residues. Trimming cost V 3 bases and J 1 base; bases outside gene matches: 2. Germline lookup yields CDR1 GTSNPN and CDR2 SVGIG (reference sequence). CDR3: CAWSGRESGANVLTF. CDR3 DNA sequence: TGTGCCTGGAGCGGGAGGGAGTCTGGGGCCAACGTCCTGACTTTC.

This rearrangement joins TRBV11-3 to TRBJ2-1, with a possible D match to TRBD1 (5 bases). This CDR3 is built from 13 residues. V was cut by 1 base and J by 7 bases, with 8 bases left in between. Looked up from germline, CDR1 is SGHNT and CDR2 is YENEEA. The CDR3 coding sequence is TGTGCCAGCAGCTTAGGCCGACAGAATGAGCAGTTCTTC. It specifies CASSLGRQNEQFF. Full variable domain (missing parts from reference TRBV11-3 and TRBJ2-1): EAGVVQSPRYKIIEKKQPVAFWCNPISGHNTLYWYLQNLGQGPELLIRYENEEAVDDSQLPKDRFSAERLKGVDSTLKIQPAELGDSAVYLCASSLGRQNEQFFGPGTRLTVL.

CDR3 in DNA: TGTGCCAGCAGCCCGGACAGAGCTCGAGATACGCAGTATTTT. Translated: CASSPDRARDTQYF. The chain uses TRBV7-3 and TRBJ2-3; tentatively, D is TRBD1 (6 bases). V lost 5 bases and J lost 5, with 14 bases in between. CDR3 length: 14 residues. In germline, CDR1 is SGHTA, CDR2 FQGTGA.

The V and J genes are TRBV6-1 and TRBJ2-7; TRBD2 agrees at 9 bases. Germline CDR1 is MNHNS and CDR2 is SASEGT. The CDR3 consists of 14 residues. V lost 2 bases to trimming and J lost 4 bases; unmatched junction nucleotides: 3. The CDR3 DNA is TGTGCCAGCAGTGAAACAGGACTAGCGTACGAGCAGTACTTC. Protein product: CASSETGLAYEQYF.